This T cell receptor (beta chain) was profiled in a study of T cell responses to AZD1222 COVID-19 vaccine. The wider study: Pooled samples include second doses given at about 4 or 12 weeks.

Of note for this clone: Its target is unknown.

Study-level findings and limits: Close to half of all spike-specific TCRs reportedly target regions of the variants that are unmutated. Spike-specific TCR breadth rose after two AZD1222 doses, and depth rose as well.

CDR1 SGHRS and CDR2 YFSETQ come from the germline V gene. The V segment lost 0 bases and the J segment 4 bases; nucleotides outside the gene matches: 5. The CDR3 totals 16 residues. TCRdb's copy holds only in-frame clones and misses some; the assay was immunoSEQ multiplex PCR. The sample has about 130,000 clones; about 90% are singletons. The sequence was collected from an adult in good health. The sample in question was peripheral blood, obtained on day 0 of AZD1222 vaccination. The rearrangement joins TRBV5-1 to TRBJ2-3; 10 nucleotides line up with TRBD2. Here the CDR3 DNA reads TGCGCCAGCAGCTTGGAACTAGCGGGGCCCTCAGATACGCAGTATTTT. Translation gives CASSLELAGPSDTQYF.